The source of this TCR beta chain is a study of T cell repertoires in cytomegalovirus infection. Background on the study: Signatures in public TCR beta sequences pointed to both CMV infection and matching HLA type. Study outcomes and limitations: The ex vivo response was dominated by HLA-C-restricted CMV-specific TCR beta clonotypes. Adding up the frequency of public TCR beta families identified people who carried CMV plus the relevant HLA.

The ends were cut back, 5 bases at V and 4 bases at J, with 17 bases in the middle. The CDR3 runs to 15 residues. Germline V CDR1 and CDR2: MDHEN, SYDVKM. Many counts were recorded for this clonotype. The target antigen is unknown. TCRdb redid the calling of the reads with MiXCR, one entry per CDR3 protein. The sample has over 150,000 distinct CDR3 sequences; approximately 15% are singletons. The material sequenced was PBMCs. The sequence came from a human donor in good health (CMV status not recorded). Some clones in this sample may be carry-over from other donors' samples. The chain carries TRBV28 and TRBJ2-5; D could derive from TRBD1 or TRBD2 (5 bases each). The CDR3 DNA follows: TGTGCCAGCAGTCCGGGACGGACCCGGGCAGAGACCCAGTACTTC. Translating it yields CASSPGRTRAETQYF.